The 21 T cell receptor beta chains presented below share a single source sample, sequenced in a study of blood T cell repertoires in COVID-19. Clones were read by immunoSEQ multiplex PCR, and TCRdb kept only the in-frame ones, dropping some. This sample has around 230,000 clones, with approximately 86% found just once. The sequenced sample consisted of peripheral blood. The receptors originated from a man aged 40-49 years with acute or convalescent COVID-19.

V gene TRBV7-2 combines with J gene TRBJ2-7; D is possibly TRBD2 (6 bases). CDR1 is SGHTA, CDR2 FQGNSA, per germline. The germline V and J ends were trimmed by 8 bases and 4 bases, with 15 bases remaining between them. This CDR3 is 13 amino acids long. The CDR3 DNA is TGTGCCAGCTCTTCGGGGGTGGGGTACGAGCAGTACTTC. Encoded protein: CASSSGVGYEQYF.

The rearrangement uses TRBV5-1 and TRBJ1-1, with D possibly matching TRBD1 (6 bases). The CDR3 is made up of 13 amino acids. Germline V gives CDR1 SGHRS, CDR2 YFSETQ. V dropped 4 bases and J dropped 1 base, with 8 bases sitting between them. CDR3 protein: CASSLQGNTEAFF. The CDR3 DNA sequence: TGCGCCAGCAGCCTACAGGGGAACACTGAAGCTTTCTTT.

The chain links TRBV5-4 to TRBJ2-3; TRBD1 aligns across 8 bases. The germline V gene encodes CDR1 SGHNT and CDR2 YYREEE (reference sequence). CDR3 size: 15 residues. V dropped 0 bases and J dropped 4; count of bases not matched to a gene: 4. The CDR3 region has the DNA TGTGCCAGCAGCTTGGCCGCGGGACAGGCAGATACGCAGTATTTT. Protein: CASSLAAGQADTQYF.

This chain links TRBV30 with TRBJ1-4; the D is unclear. The V and J ends lost 2 bases and 7 bases respectively, with 8 bases between them. This CDR3 comprises 12 residues. Germline V CDR1 and CDR2: GTSNPN, SVGIG (reference sequence). The CDR3 sequence: CAWSKRSEKLFF. The CDR3 DNA follows: TGTGCCTGGAGTAAACGGAGTGAAAAACTGTTTTTT.

The chain employs TRBV7-2 and TRBJ1-6, with 7 bases identical to TRBD1. Per the germline V gene, CDR1 is SGHTA and CDR2 is FQGNSA. There are 14 residues in the CDR3. V was pared by 11 bases and J by 4 bases, with 8 bases of the junction left unmatched. The CDR3 reads CAVGEGAYNSPLHF. The CDR3 region has the DNA TGTGCCGTAGGAGAGGGGGCATATAATTCACCCCTCCACTTT. The full variable domain, its missing parts supplied by reference TRBV7-2 and TRBJ1-6, is GAGVSQSPSNKVTEKGKDVELRCDPISGHTALYWYRQSLGQGLEFLIYFQGNSAPDKSGLPSDRFSAERTGGSVSTLTIQRTQQEDSAVYLCAVGEGAYNSPLHFGNGTRLTVT.

The genes are TRBV19 and TRBJ1-6, with 9 bases aligning to TRBD1. Germline assignment: CDR1 LNHDA and CDR2 SQIVND (reference sequence). Trimming at V came to 3 bases and at J to 7 bases, leaving 13 bases not matched to a gene. The CDR3 totals 18 residues. CDR3 nucleotides: TGTGCCAGTAGTATTCTCGGGACAGGGAATTTGGGAAATTCACCCCTCCACTTT. Encoded protein: CASSILGTGNLGNSPLHF.

This chain uses TRBV5-5 with TRBJ1-5, with D perhaps matching TRBD1 (6 bases). Between the trimmed V and J ends, which lost 1 base and 4 bases, there was a span of 12 bases. Germline V gene data show CDR1 as SGHKS and CDR2 as YYEKEE (reference sequence). This CDR3 has 15 amino acids. The CDR3 bases are TGTGCCAGCAGCTTGACAGGACAGAAGAATCAGCCCCAGCATTTT. Its translation: CASSLTGQKNQPQHF. The variable domain in full, completed from reference TRBV5-5 and TRBJ1-5, reads DAGVTQSPTHLIKTRGQQVTLRCSPISGHKSVSWYQQVLGQGPQFIFQYYEKEERGRGNFPDRFSARQFPNYSSELNVNALLLGDSALYLCASSLTGQKNQPQHFGDGTRLSIL.

This chain joins TRBV30 and TRBJ1-2; D not resolved. The CDR3 is made up of 13 amino acids. Trimming pared 2 bases from V and 1 base from J, leaving 8 bases between. The germline V gene encodes CDR1 GTSNPN and CDR2 SVGIG (reference sequence). Written as DNA, the CDR3 is TGTGCCTGGAGTAACAGCTTTAACTATGGCTACACCTTC. Translation: CAWSNSFNYGYTF.

V and J are TRBV5-1 and TRBJ2-2; the match to TRBD1 covers 7 bases. The trim removed 3 bases at V and 6 bases at J, leaving 5 bases unmatched. The germline V gene has CDR1 SGHRS and CDR2 YFSETQ. The CDR3 has 14 residues. CDR3 amino acids: CASSSGQAPGELFF. CDR3 nucleotides: TGCGCCAGCAGCTCTGGACAGGCTCCCGGGGAGCTGTTTTTT.

The chain uses TRBV7-9 and TRBJ1-2, with D unclear. Germline CDR1 reads SEHNR; CDR2 reads FQNEAQ (reference sequence). This CDR3 comprises 14 residues. Trimming left V 3 bases short and J 6 bases short, with 14 bases between. In DNA form, the CDR3 reads TGTGCCAGCAGCTTTACCCGAGGTAGCGATGGCTACACCTTC. It encodes CASSFTRGSDGYTF.

The rearrangement joins TRBV30 to TRBJ1-1, with 7 bases lining up with TRBD1. CDR3 size: 13 residues. Trimming took 2 bases from V and 7 from J; bases not matched to a gene: 7. Germline loops: CDR1 GTSNPN, CDR2 SVGIG (reference sequence). CDR3 in amino acids: CAWSPLQGGEAFF. The CDR3 DNA sequence: TGTGCCTGGAGTCCCCTTCAGGGGGGTGAAGCTTTCTTT.

V gene TRBV7-9 combines with J gene TRBJ1-5; TRBD1 agrees at 8 bases. CDR1 is SEHNR and CDR2 is FQNEAQ in the germline V gene (reference sequence). Germline trimming cut 4 bases from V and 11 bases from J; bases unmatched to any gene: 10. This CDR3 has 14 residues. Here the CDR3 reads CASSWGTGPRAQHF. The CDR3 coding sequence is TGTGCCAGCAGCTGGGGGACAGGCCCAAGAGCCCAGCATTTT.

This clone has only one observation. The chain carries TRBV28 and TRBJ2-7; TRBD1 matches at 7 bases. Per germline, CDR1 MDHEN and CDR2 SYDVKM. V lost 3 bases, J lost 5 bases, and 1 base stayed unmatched. This CDR3 has 12 residues. CDR3 in DNA: TGTGCCAGCAGTTTCCAGGGGGACGAGCAGTACTTC. Protein: CASSFQGDEQYF.

The chain carries TRBV27 and TRBJ1-2; 12 bases are shared with TRBD1. The V segment lost 0 bases and the J segment 5 bases; nucleotides outside the gene matches: 10. This CDR3 is built from 18 residues. The germline V gene encodes CDR1 MNHEY and CDR2 SMNVEV (reference sequence). In DNA, the CDR3 is TGTGCCAGCAGTTTATCGGTCGGGACAGGGGGCTGGGGTTATGGCTACACCTTC. This encodes CASSLSVGTGGWGYGYTF.

This chain connects TRBV7-9 to TRBJ1-1; 10 bases are shared with TRBD1. Germline V CDR1 and CDR2: SEHNR, FQNEAQ (reference sequence). V shed 4 bases and J 4 bases; nucleotides not matched to a gene: 9. The CDR3 has 16 residues. The DNA of the CDR3 is TGTGCCAGCAGCTCTTCATCGGGACAGGGGTTCACTGAAGCTTTCTTT. Its translation is CASSSSSGQGFTEAFF.

There are a few counts of this clone. CDR3 DNA: TGTGCCTGGACCTTCTCGACTGGTGAGCAGTTCTTC. Translated, it gives CAWTFSTGEQFF. The chain links TRBV30 to TRBJ2-1, with D unclear. Germline V gene data show CDR1 as GTSNPN and CDR2 as SVGIG (reference sequence). The ends were cut back, 4 bases at V and 9 bases at J, with 13 bases in the middle. This CDR3 contains 12 residues.

V usage is TRBV19 and J usage is TRBJ2-2; the match to TRBD1 covers 7 bases. The CDR3 runs to 17 residues. The V and J ends lost 0 bases and 1 base, in that order; junction bases with no gene match: 5. From germline, CDR1 is LNHDA and CDR2 SQIVND (reference sequence). This chain's CDR3 is CASSIDLGTENTGELFF. CDR3 nucleotide sequence: TGTGCCAGTAGTATAGATCTTGGGACAGAGAACACCGGGGAGCTGTTTTTT.

The chain carries TRBV7-2 and TRBJ1-1, with 8 bases lining up with TRBD1. Germline CDR1 is SGHTA and CDR2 is FQGNSA. V shed 5 bases, J shed 1 base, and the junction held 3 bases outside the gene matches. CDR3 length equals 14 residues. Here the CDR3 DNA reads TGTGCCAGCAGCCAAGGGACAGGGAACACTGAAGCTTTCTTT. Encoded protein: CASSQGTGNTEAFF. Looking up the rest from reference TRBV7-2 and TRBJ1-1 gives the full variable domain: GAGVSQSPSNKVTEKGKDVELRCDPISGHTALYWYRQSLGQGLEFLIYFQGNSAPDKSGLPSDRFSAERTGGSVSTLTIQRTQQEDSAVYLCASSQGTGNTEAFFGQGTRLTVV.

This chain uses TRBV5-6 with TRBJ1-5, with D possibly TRBD1 on 6 matching bases. The CDR3 is 16 amino acids. Per germline, CDR1 SGHDT and CDR2 YYEEEE. Trimming removed 3 bases from V and 3 bases from J, with 16 bases in between. The CDR3 loop is CASSSRDKELNQPQHF. Here the CDR3 DNA reads TGTGCCAGCAGCTCCCGGGACAAGGAGCTCAATCAGCCCCAGCATTTT.

This chain links TRBV28 with TRBJ2-4, with D tentatively TRBD1 (6 bases). The V end lost 4 bases, the J end lost 1 base, and 11 bases lay between the germline ends. The CDR3 consists of 15 residues. Germline CDR1 reads MDHEN; CDR2 reads SYDVKM. CDR3 loop: CASSSGDGAKNIQYF. The DNA of the CDR3 is TGTGCCAGCAGTTCAGGGGACGGGGCCAAAAACATTCAGTACTTC.

Note on this clone: The identical CDR3 is also encoded by other nucleotide sequences in the sample. The rearrangement uses TRBV19 and TRBJ2-5; 7 bases are shared with TRBD1. This CDR3 is 15 amino acids long. Germline assignment: CDR1 LNHDA and CDR2 SQIVND (reference sequence). V trimming: 1 base; J trimming: 1 base; junction bases outside the gene matches: 3. The CDR3: CASSIGAGGQETQYF. The CDR3 DNA reads TGTGCCAGTAGTATAGGGGCAGGGGGCCAAGAGACCCAGTACTTC.